This is a list of T cell receptor beta chains from one sample in a study of metastatic and nonmetastatic thyroid tumors. Via MiXCR, TCRdb re-called the PCR reads. The table shows about 39,000 clones, with about 16% occurring only once. Sequenced material: blood. The receptor set was obtained from a female donor with papillary thyroid cancer or a benign thyroid nodule (not recorded which). Some clones in this sample may be carry-over from other donors' samples. Both conserved end residues are part of each CDR3.

j_gene,v_gene,CDR3aa
TRBJ2-5,TRBV5-1,CASSFRDSQETQYF
TRBJ2-3,TRBV7-8,CASNLEGVLITYTQYF
TRBJ1-2,TRBV20-1,CSASDRGRIYGYTF
TRBJ2-7,TRBV10-1,CASSDPPVDEHYF
TRBJ1-2,TRBV12-3/TRBV12-4,CVGSLLDRWAGYTF
TRBJ1-3,TRBV5-1,CASSLTGDTIYF
TRBJ2-1,TRBV18,CASSPTSQGTGEQFF
TRBJ1-3,TRBV7-7,CATIVQGPGNTIYF
TRBJ2-3,TRBV20-1,CSARDPPATDTQYF
TRBJ2-7,TRBV12-3/TRBV12-4,CASIKPGGASYEQYF
TRBJ2-3,TRBV20-1,CSALGPPLGTDTQYF
TRBJ2-7,TRBV19,CATRGAGPGSYEQYF
TRBJ1-1,TRBV29-1,CSVLDRGSYMNTEAFF
TRBJ2-7,TRBV20-1,CSARGGGSSNEQYF
TRBJ2-2,TRBV20-1,CSARVYQRGNTGELFF
-,TRBV15,CATSRGDGTSVRAWELFF
TRBJ2-6,TRBV28,CASSNRGQLYGANVLTF
TRBJ1-5,TRBV5-1,CASSFGGSQPQHF
TRBJ1-6,TRBV3-1,CASSTGQGVSPLHF
TRBJ1-2,TRBV20-1,CSVNPTGTAYGYTF
TRBJ1-6,TRBV2,CASSPGNYNSPLHF
TRBJ2-1,TRBV5-1,CASGLRSASSYNEQFF
TRBJ2-7,TRBV18,CASSPPSAREQYF
TRBJ2-2,TRBV10-1,CASSASGTSLSGELFF
TRBJ2-2,TRBV27,CASRTQGLNTGELFF
TRBJ1-1,TRBV5-1,CASSPRQGGAEAFF
TRBJ2-5,TRBV27,CASPGPRKPQYF
TRBJ1-1,TRBV11-1,CASSLRQGAWGTEAFF
TRBJ2-5,TRBV6-1,CASSLTGDNNEQF
TRBJ2-7,TRBV27,CASSLSGLAGYEQYF
TRBJ2-7,TRBV6-5,CASSYGGLGNYEQYF
TRBJ2-2,TRBV3-1,CASSQTTSGGGELFF
TRBJ2-6,TRBV19,CASSIGGAGANVLTF
TRBJ2-1,TRBV19,CASNTAGTGLYNEQFF
TRBJ1-2,TRBV16,CASSPPVGTGVGYTF
TRBJ2-5,TRBV24-1,CATSSRQGQETQYF
TRBJ2-2,TRBV28,CASSPYGDGAWELFF
TRBJ1-6,TRBV28,CASSPPTASPLHF
TRBJ1-1,TRBV6-2/TRBV6-3,CASSYWVWEGEAFF
TRBJ2-3,TRBV6-1,CASSEAAGGTDTQYF
TRBJ2-4,TRBV3-1,CASSQGTGTSGSFGQYF
TRBJ1-5,TRBV27,CASSSGTRNHPQHF
TRBJ2-5,TRBV7-9,CASSLGQGAGQETQYF
TRBJ2-7,TRBV15,CATSRGLYYEQYF
TRBJ1-6,TRBV6-2/TRBV6-3,CASPFSGQGSRGDNSPLHF
TRBJ2-1,TRBV11-2,CASSLLAGGHNSYNEQFF
TRBJ1-2,TRBV5-1,CASSLKGTPIPGGYTF
TRBJ2-5,TRBV6-4,CASSRTPQETQYF
TRBJ2-1,TRBV6-1,CASSEVGGRHEQLF
TRBJ2-1,TRBV11-2,CASSSPGTGVTNEQFF
TRBJ1-1,TRBV19,CASSIDGSQNTEAFF
TRBJ2-2,TRBV13,CASSWNRGSYTGELFF
TRBJ1-1,TRBV6-1,CASSKIPGQGRTEAFF
TRBJ1-1,TRBV5-1,CASNVGGRGNTEAFF
TRBJ2-7,TRBV2,CASSELKYEQYF
TRBJ2-1,TRBV6-1,CAISPPDSVSSYNEQFF